This T cell receptor (beta chain) was sequenced during a study of blood T cell repertoires in COVID-19. Using immunoSEQ multiplex PCR, the repertoire was profiled, and TCRdb retains in-frame clones only, with some absent. The sample includes 120,000 to 150,000 clones, less than 90% of them seen just once. Followed longitudinally, the Seattle patients had been enrolled during active infection. The CDR3 totals 15 residues. V lost 9 bases and J 2 bases, leaving 17 bases between the germline ends. Germline CDR1 reads MNHEY; CDR2 reads SMNVEV (reference sequence). The sequenced sample consisted of peripheral blood. J is TRBJ2-4 and V is TRBV27, with D perhaps matching TRBD2 (6 bases). This receptor was taken from a man aged 25-45 years with COVID-19, enrolled during active disease. This CDR3 reads CASRRGMNPKNIQYF. The CDR3 DNA reads TGTGCCAGTCGGAGGGGTATGAATCCCAAAAACATTCAGTACTTC.